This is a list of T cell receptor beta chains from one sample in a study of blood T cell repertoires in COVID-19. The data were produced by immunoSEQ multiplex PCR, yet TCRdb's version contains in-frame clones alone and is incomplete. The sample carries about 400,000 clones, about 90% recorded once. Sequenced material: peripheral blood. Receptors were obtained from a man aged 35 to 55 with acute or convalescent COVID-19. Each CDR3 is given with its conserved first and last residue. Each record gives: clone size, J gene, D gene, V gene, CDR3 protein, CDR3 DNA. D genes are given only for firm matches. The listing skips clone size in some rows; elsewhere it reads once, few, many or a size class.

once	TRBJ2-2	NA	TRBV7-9	CASRRSTGELFF	TGTGCCAGCAGGAGAAGTACCGGGGAGCTGTTTTTT
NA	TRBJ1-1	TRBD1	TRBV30	CAWASDRGSEAFF	TGTGCCTGGGCATCGGACAGGGGAAGTGAAGCTTTCTTT
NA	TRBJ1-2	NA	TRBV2	CASRGPGTIVGYGYTF	TGTGCCAGCAGGGGACCTGGGACTATAGTAGGCTATGGCTACACCTTC
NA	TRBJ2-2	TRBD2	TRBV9	CASSARLAGDVTGELLF	TGTGCCAGCAGCGCCCGACTAGCGGGAGACGTCACCGGGGAGCTGCTTTTT
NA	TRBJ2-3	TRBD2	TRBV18	CASSLAGRGDTQYF	TGTGCCAGCTCACTAGCGGGCCGAGGAGATACGCAGTATTTT
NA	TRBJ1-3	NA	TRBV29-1	CSVSPTGFGNTIYF	TGCAGCGTCTCCCCTACAGGGTTTGGAAACACCATATATTTT
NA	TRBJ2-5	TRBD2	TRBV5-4	CASSGWSSGWGPETQYF	TGTGCCAGCAGCGGGTGGTCTAGCGGGTGGGGTCCAGAGACCCAGTACTTC
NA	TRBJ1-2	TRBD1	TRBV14	CASGRPGTGHGYTF	TGTGCCAGCGGTCGACCTGGGACAGGGCATGGCTACACCTTC
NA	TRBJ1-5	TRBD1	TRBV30	CAWSRDRNEPQHF	TGTGCCTGGAGCCGGGACAGGAACGAGCCCCAGCATTTT
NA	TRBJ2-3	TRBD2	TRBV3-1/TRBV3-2	CASSLLGLAADTQYF	TGTGCCAGCAGCCTATTAGGACTAGCTGCAGATACGCAGTATTTT
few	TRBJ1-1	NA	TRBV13	CASRPTGSSTEAFF	TGTGCCAGCAGACCCACAGGGTCTAGCACTGAAGCTTTCTTT
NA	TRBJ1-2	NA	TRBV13	CASSLGRSANYGYTF	TGTGCCAGCAGCTTAGGCCGGTCCGCCAACTATGGCTACACCTTC
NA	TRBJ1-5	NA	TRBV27	CASSRDNLGNQPQHF	TGTGCCAGCAGTCGCGACAATTTAGGCAATCAGCCCCAGCATTTT
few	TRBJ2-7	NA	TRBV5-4	CASSYLGADYEQYF	TGTGCCAGCAGCTATTTAGGAGCGGACTACGAGCAGTACTTC
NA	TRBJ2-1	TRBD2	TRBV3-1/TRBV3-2	CASSQGTGGYNEQFF	TGTGCCAGCAGCCAAGGGACGGGGGGGTACAATGAGCAGTTCTTC
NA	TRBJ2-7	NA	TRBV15	CATSRVPSYEQYF	TGTGCCACCAGCAGAGTTCCCAGCTACGAGCAGTACTTC
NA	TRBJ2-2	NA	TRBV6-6	CASITSPDTGELFF	TGTGCCAGCATAACTAGCCCAGACACCGGGGAGCTGTTTTTT
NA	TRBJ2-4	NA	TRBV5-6	CASSLGRQENHKNIQYF	TGTGCCAGCAGCTTGGGGAGACAGGAGAACCACAAAAACATTCAGTACTTC
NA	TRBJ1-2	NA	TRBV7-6	CASTKLRGRGYGYTF	TGTGCCAGCACAAAGTTAAGGGGAAGAGGCTATGGCTACACCTTC
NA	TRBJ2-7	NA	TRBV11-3	CASSLGNGYEQYF	TGTGCCAGCAGCTTAGGAAACGGCTACGAGCAGTACTTC
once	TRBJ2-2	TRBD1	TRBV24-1	CATSDAGQGNTGELFF	TGTGCCACCAGTGATGCGGGACAGGGTAACACCGGGGAGCTGTTTTTT
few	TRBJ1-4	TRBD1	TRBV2	CASSEYGDRGELFF	TGTGCCAGCAGTGAATATGGGGACAGGGGGGAACTGTTTTTT
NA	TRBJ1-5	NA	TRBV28	CASSPGVSSNQPQHF	TGTGCCAGCAGCCCAGGGGTTTCGAGCAATCAGCCCCAGCATTTT
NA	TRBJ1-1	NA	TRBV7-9	CASRTEMNTEAFF	TGTGCCAGCAGGACAGAGATGAACACTGAAGCTTTCTTT
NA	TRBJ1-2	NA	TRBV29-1	CSVEAGRVPRNYGYTF	TGCAGCGTTGAAGCAGGGCGCGTCCCACGAAACTATGGCTACACCTTC
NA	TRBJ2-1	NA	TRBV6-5	CASNRLMSSYNEQFF	TGTGCCAGCAACAGGTTAATGAGCTCCTACAATGAGCAGTTCTTC
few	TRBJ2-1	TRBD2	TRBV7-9	CASSRGDNEQFF	TGTGCCAGCAGCCGGGGGGACAATGAGCAGTTCTTC
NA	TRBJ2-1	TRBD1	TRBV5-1	CASSLAWDRARAYNEQFF	TGCGCCAGCAGCTTGGCCTGGGACAGGGCCAGGGCCTACAATGAGCAGTTCTTC
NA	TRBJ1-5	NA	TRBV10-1	CASSESARVGNQPQHF	TGCGCCAGCAGTGAGTCGGCCAGGGTGGGCAATCAGCCCCAGCATTTT
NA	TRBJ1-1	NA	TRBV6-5	CASKSPENTEAFF	TGTGCCAGCAAGAGTCCCGAGAACACTGAAGCTTTCTTT
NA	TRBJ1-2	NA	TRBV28	CASGSIEGKAVGAGYTF	TGTGCCAGCGGCTCAATTGAGGGAAAGGCAGTTGGAGCTGGCTACACCTTC
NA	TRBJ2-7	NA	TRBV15	CATSRDKGHLISSYEQYF	TGTGCCACCAGCAGAGATAAGGGACACTTAATAAGCTCCTACGAGCAGTACTTC
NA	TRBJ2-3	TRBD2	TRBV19	CASRPKGLAGGPWNTQYF	TGTGCCAGTAGACCTAAGGGACTAGCGGGGGGGCCTTGGAATACGCAGTATTTT
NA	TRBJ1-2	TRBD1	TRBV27	CASSPGQGLGGYTF	TGTGCCAGCAGTCCGGGACAGGGTTTGGGCGGCTACACCTTC
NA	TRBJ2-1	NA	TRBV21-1	CASRDTEQFF	TGTGCCAGCAGGGACACTGAGCAGTTCTTC
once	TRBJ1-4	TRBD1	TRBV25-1	CASSAQTGVEEKLFF	TGTGCCAGCAGTGCGCAGACAGGGGTTGAGGAAAAACTGTTTTTT
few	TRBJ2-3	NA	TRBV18	CASSSTDTQYF	TGTGCCAGCTCCTCCACAGATACGCAGTATTTT
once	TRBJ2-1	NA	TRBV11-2	CASSLELGGNEQFF	TGTGCCAGCAGCTTAGAATTGGGGGGCAATGAGCAGTTCTTC
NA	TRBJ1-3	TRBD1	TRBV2	CASSGATGERSNTIYF	TGTGCCAGCAGTGGCGCGACAGGGGAACGATCAAACACCATATATTTT
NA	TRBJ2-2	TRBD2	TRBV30	CACARTSGTGELFF	TGTGCCTGCGCCCGGACTAGCGGGACCGGGGAGCTGTTTTTT
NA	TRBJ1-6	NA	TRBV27	CASSLRDSYNSPLHF	TGTGCCAGCAGTTTACGGGACTCCTATAATTCACCCCTCCACTTT
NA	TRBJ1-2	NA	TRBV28	CASSSFPRSYGYTF	TGTGCCAGCAGCTCCTTTCCCCGGAGCTATGGCTACACCTTC
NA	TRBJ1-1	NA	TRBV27	CASSLGGRPEAFF	TGTGCCAGCAGTTTGGGGGGGAGACCTGAAGCTTTCTTT
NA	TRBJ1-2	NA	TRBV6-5	CASRIGTLDYGYTF	TGTGCCAGCAGAATCGGGACATTGGACTATGGCTACACCTTC
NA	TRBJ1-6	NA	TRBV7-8	CASSLAAGAYNSPLHF	TGTGCCAGCAGCTTAGCGGCAGGGGCCTATAATTCACCCCTCCACTTT
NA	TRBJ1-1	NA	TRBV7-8	CASSVDSFVREAFF	TGTGCCAGCAGCGTGGACAGTTTCGTGCGAGAAGCTTTCTTT
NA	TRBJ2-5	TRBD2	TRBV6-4	CASSPSSGRIVLETQYF	TGTGCCAGCAGTCCGTCTAGCGGGAGGATAGTTCTAGAGACCCAGTACTTC
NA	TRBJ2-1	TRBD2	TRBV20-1	CCGGAYEQFF	TGTTGCGGGGGGGCTTATGAGCAGTTCTTC
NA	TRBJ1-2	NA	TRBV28	CASAPGGYGYTF	TGTGCCAGCGCTCCGGGAGGCTATGGCTACACCTTC
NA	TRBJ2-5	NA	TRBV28	CASSRDQETQYF	TGTGCCAGCAGTCGCGACCAAGAGACCCAGTACTTC
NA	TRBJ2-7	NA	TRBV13	CASSLGLQGSYEQYF	TGTGCCAGCAGCTTAGGCCTACAGGGCTCCTACGAGCAGTACTTC
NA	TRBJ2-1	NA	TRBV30	CAWSVSADGFAEQFF	TGTGCCTGGAGTGTTTCGGCTGACGGGTTTGCTGAGCAGTTCTTC
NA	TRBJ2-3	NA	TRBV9	CASSVGGQNTDTQYF	TGTGCCAGCAGCGTGGGGGGGCAGAACACAGATACGCAGTATTTT
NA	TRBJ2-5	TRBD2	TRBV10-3	CAIKTSGGEETQYF	TGTGCCATCAAGACTAGCGGGGGGGAAGAGACCCAGTACTTC
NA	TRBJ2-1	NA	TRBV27	CASSLSTIGLDEQFF	TGTGCCAGCAGTTTAAGCACGATCGGGTTAGATGAGCAGTTCTTC
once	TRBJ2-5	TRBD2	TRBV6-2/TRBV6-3	CASSYVRGAGETQYF	TGTGCCAGCAGTTACGTGCGGGGGGCGGGAGAGACCCAGTACTTC
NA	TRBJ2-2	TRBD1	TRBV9	CASSAGTVTGELFF	TGTGCCAGCAGCGCCGGGACAGTCACCGGGGAGCTGTTTTTT
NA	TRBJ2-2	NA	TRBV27	CASSLSGLPLTGELFF	TGTGCCAGCAGTTTATCTGGGCTACCCCTGACCGGGGAGCTGTTTTTT